Sequencing of this TCR beta chain was carried out in a study of beta chain features in type 1 diabetes. At the level of the study: Healthy donors and patients showed comparable age, gender and cell yields.

Findings and limits, study-wide: Researchers reported that naive, central memory and Treg TCRB repertoires appeared more similar in patients than in healthy donors. More deletions and fewer insertions at VDJ junctions were seen in type 1 diabetes patients. Moderate yet significant TCRB CDR3 shortening was seen in Type 1 diabetes patients in all four CD4+ subsets.

Since all of the isolated RNA was reverse transcribed, expressed TCRB transcripts were what got sequenced. Clones were sequenced by immunoSEQ multiplex PCR, and TCRdb holds only the in-frame ones, with some missing. The table has about 160,000 clones, 9% to 10% seen once. Concerning this clone itself: Its target is unknown.

The receptor comes from a woman in her twenties or thirties with type 1 diabetes. Input material: central memory CD4+ T cells from blood.

CDR3 nucleotides: TGTGCCAGCCGGGACAGGGGTGAGCAGTTCTTC. Its translation is CASRDRGEQFF. The chain links TRBV28 to TRBJ2-1, with TRBD1 matching over 10 bases. Germline V gene sequence: CDR1 MDHEN, CDR2 SYDVKM. The CDR3 consists of 11 residues. V shed 8 bases and J 9 bases; nucleotides not matched to a gene: 1.